Listed below are T cell receptor beta chains from one sample, sequenced in a study of T cells after yellow fever vaccination. TCRdb re-derived calls from the 5' RACE reads in MiXCR, one entry per CDR3 protein. The repertoire has 250,000 to 350,000 distinct CDR3 sequences, approximately 4.5% of them found once; the top ten carry 19%. The sequenced sample was PBMCs, obtained 15 days after the yellow fever booster vaccination. Every receptor here comes from a man aged 18 to 29 who received the YFV17D yellow fever vaccine. The CDR3 runs from the conserved cysteine through the conserved F or W. The D gene is left open where the match is weak. Only some rows state a clone size, as once, few, many or a class for expanded clones.

d_call	v_call	j_call	clone_size	cdr3_aa	cdr3_nt
TRBD2	TRBV7-9	TRBJ2-1	.	CASSLSTGTSHRMQFF	TGTGCCAGCAGCTTATCGACCGGGACTAGCCATCGTATGCAGTTCTTC
TRBD2	TRBV5-4	TRBJ2-2	few	CASSKSGGSTGELFF	TGTGCCAGCAGCAAAAGCGGGGGGTCCACCGGGGAGCTGTTTTTT
.	TRBV28	TRBJ1-1	.	CASTLRWRNTEAFF	TGTGCCAGCACCCTACGGTGGAGAAACACTGAAGCTTTCTTT
.	TRBV12-3/TRBV12-4	TRBJ2-5	many	CASSLERETQYF	TGTGCCAGCAGTCTGGAACGGGAGACCCAGTACTTC
.	TRBV7-9	TRBJ1-2	few	CASSAEGSGGYTF	TGTGCCAGCAGCGCCGAAGGGTCGGGTGGCTACACCTTC
TRBD1	TRBV29-1	TRBJ2-5	many	CSVESGRGQKETQYF	TGCAGCGTTGAATCCGGCAGGGGGCAAAAAGAGACCCAGTACTTC
TRBD1	TRBV7-9	TRBJ2-3	many	CASTRSSGGEGTDTQYF	TGTGCCAGCACCCGGTCGTCAGGGGGTGAAGGGACAGATACGCAGTATTTT
.	TRBV7-9	TRBJ1-2	many	CASSLPGAFYGYTF	TGTGCCAGCAGCTTACCCGGAGCATTTTATGGCTACACCTTC
TRBD2	TRBV4-2	TRBJ2-5	many	CASSQDYGGAETQYF	TGTGCCAGCAGCCAAGATTACGGGGGGGCAGAGACCCAGTACTTC
TRBD2	TRBV9	TRBJ2-1	many	CASSVVGLEGNEQFF	TGTGCCAGCAGCGTAGTAGGACTAGAAGGCAATGAGCAGTTCTTC
TRBD2	TRBV7-3	TRBJ2-3	.	CASSFSGGVGDTQYF	TGTGCCAGCAGCTTCAGCGGGGGGGTTGGGGATACGCAGTATTTT
.	TRBV3-1	TRBJ1-5	.	CASQGSGGQPQHF	TGTGCCAGCCAGGGGAGCGGGGGTCAGCCCCAGCATTTT
TRBD1	TRBV11-2	TRBJ2-1	.	CASSQAPGQGPREQFF	TGTGCCAGCAGCCAGGCTCCGGGACAGGGGCCTCGTGAGCAGTTCTTC